The T cell receptor (beta chain) described here comes from a study of blood T cell repertoires in COVID-19. Trimming took off 0 bases at V and 8 bases at J, with 15 bases between the two ends. CDR3 length: 15 amino acids. Germline CDR1 and CDR2: SGHRS and YFSETQ. TCRdb keeps only in-frame clones here, not all; method: immunoSEQ multiplex PCR. This sample has hundreds of thousands of clones, with 75% to 90% found just once. This TCR was recovered from a woman in her seventies with active or convalescent COVID-19. Sequenced material: peripheral blood. The rearrangement joins TRBV5-1 to TRBJ2-1, with D maybe TRBD2 (5 bases). The CDR3 protein is CASSLASLGMDEQFF. The CDR3 nucleotides read TGCGCCAGCAGCTTGGCTAGCCTAGGGATGGATGAGCAGTTCTTC. Drawing the rest from reference TRBV5-1 and TRBJ2-1, the complete variable domain is KAGVTQTPRYLIKTRGQQVTLSCSPISGHRSVSWYQQTPGQGLQFLFEYFSETQRNKGNFPGRFSGRQFSNSRSEMNVSTLELGDSALYLCASSLASLGMDEQFFGPGTRLTVL.